The sequence of this T cell receptor beta chain was determined in a study of blood T cell repertoires in COVID-19 (TCRdb year 2020). At the level of the whole study: Collaborator samples came from the United States, Italy and Spain and covered acute and convalescent phases of COVID-19. The dataset comprised deeply sampled blood TCRbeta repertoires from subjects exposed to, actively infected with, or recovered from COVID-19. Samples came from the ongoing ImmuneRACE study (first 160 participants) plus 1,254 subjects from 6 global collaborators. The repertoires were released in a freely available public database meant as a resource for research on the immune response to SARS-CoV-2. Where available, HLA class I and class II types were taken from metadata supplied by the sample provider and were not determined by assay-based typing. The sample metadata nearly always contained a de-identified subject ID, COVID-19 status, age in years and sex. The material from the prospective study consisted of cDNA or gDNA derived from T cells, B-cell-depleted T cells, or PBMCs.

This clone has only a few counts. The antigen this receptor binds is unknown. Nothing much larger sits one base from this clone, and base qualities are not available. Other DNA sequences from this sample encode an identical CDR3 as well. Whole blood was collected in K2EDTA tubes by collaborating institutions according to the institutions' own protocols. Collaborator samples were shipped for TCRbeta analysis as frozen whole blood, isolated PBMCs, or DNA extracted from either sample type. Summary of the overall study and its limitations: The quantity of clinical and demographic metadata differed by source and by participant and was supplied without curation.

CDR1 is given as SEHNR and CDR2 as FQNEAQ, both from the germline V gene (reference sequence). V sheds 5 bases and J sheds 3 bases, leaving 8 bases between their ends. The CDR3 starts with the cysteine, ends with the phenylalanine, and has 12 residues. Only the CDR3 region is kept as DNA, spanning 36 bases read in frame from base 1. TCRbeta CDR3 regions were amplified from genomic DNA using the immunoSEQ Assay, a bias-controlled multiplex PCR. The paper's processing steps were these. The number of nucleated cells in each sample was estimated by amplification of reference gene primers within the assay. Sequence reads were collapsed and filtered to measure the absolute abundance of every unique TCRbeta CDR3 rearrangement. Productive Simpson clonality was computed per sample as the square root of Simpson's diversity index over productive rearrangements. This is the immuneACCESS table as TCRdb keeps it, with only in-frame sequences that have V and J called. A part of the clones is gone; compared with another copy, unresolved V genes explain less than half, and the rest is unexplained. The V and J calls and clone size come from that table; D and trimming were worked out from the DNA. The sample contains about 150,000 clones, 87% of them found a single time. The ten biggest clones cover 5% of the sample.

Sample: peripheral blood. The V and J segments used are TRBV7-9 and TRBJ2-7, with no reliable assignment of the D segment. The sequence came from a human donor in a cohort sampled during active COVID-19. The CDR3 has the sequence CASSPNSYEQYF. The nucleotide sequence is given as TGTGCCAGCAGCCCTAACAGCTACGAGCAGTACTTC.